The clone carrying this T cell receptor beta chain was seen ten or more times. As previously described, bulk TCR libraries were made using listed TCR primers. Using its own MiXCR run on the PCR reads, TCRdb lists one record per CDR3 protein. The table shows 250,000 to 350,000 distinct CDR3 sequences, with about 21% occurring only once. These data originate in a study of molecular identifiers for immune sequencing clone quantification. Germline lookup yields CDR1 SQVTM and CDR2 ANQGSEA. V was clipped by 1 base and J by 0 bases, with 13 bases between them. This CDR3 comprises 16 residues. The TCR sequence derives from a human donor in good health. Some libraries in this study had Jurkat cell RNA spiked in. The chain links TRBV29-1 to TRBJ2-1; D unresolved. The sequenced material came from naive CD8+ T cells from blood, with Jurkat cell RNA spiked in. The subset denotes: FACS-sorted CD8+CD4-CCR7+CD45RA+ naive T cells. Here the CDR3 DNA reads TGCAGCGTTGAAGGTTTTAGCCCGAGCTCCTACAATGAGCAGTTCTTC. Protein product: CSVEGFSPSSYNEQFF.